This T cell receptor (beta chain) was sequenced in a study of T cell repertoires in cytomegalovirus infection. Study-wide background: Epitope selection comprised recently identified HLA-C-restricted CMV epitopes and well-studied HLA-B-restricted CMV epitopes. Indications came from public TCR beta signatures; they pointed to CMV infection and to a matching HLA type. Findings and caveats of the study: The response measured ex vivo was dominated by TCR beta clonotypes (HLA-C-restricted and CMV-specific).

TCRdb redid the calling of the reads with MiXCR, one entry per CDR3 protein. Among around 300,000 distinct CDR3 sequences listed, about 20% were seen once. This clonotype was counted only a few times. The antigen remains unidentified. V was shortened by 3 bases and J by 7 bases, with 15 bases between the two germline ends. Germline CDR1 reads DFQATT; CDR2 reads SNEGSKA (reference sequence). CDR3 length equals 13 residues. The V call is TRBV20-1, the J call TRBJ2-5; the D is unclear. The origin of this receptor is a human donor in good health (CMV status not recorded). Some clones in this sample may be carry-over from other donors' samples. This sample comprised cultured PBMCs, obtained from culture after CMV antigen stimulation. The CDR3 protein is CSASSRTNRTQYF. Written as DNA, the CDR3 is TGCAGTGCTAGCTCCCGGACCAACAGGACCCAGTACTTC.